The 8 T cell receptor beta chains below all came from one sample that was sequenced in a study of cytomegalovirus exposure and HLA in healthy donors. The PCR employed 60 Vbeta primers together with 13 Jbeta primers. Sequenced by immunoSEQ multiplex PCR; TCRdb stores in-frame clones only, minus some. The top ten hold over 0.5% of the sample, which has about 93,000 clones, roughly 79% seen once. The sample was PBMCs. The origin of the receptors is a man aged 25 to 45 in good health and CMV-seronegative.

This clone showed up just a few times. The chain is built from TRBV5-6 and TRBJ1-2, with D perhaps matching TRBD1 (6 bases). V lost 7 bases to trimming and J lost 0 bases, with 10 bases between them. Germline values: CDR1 SGHDT, CDR2 YYEEEE. This CDR3 has 13 residues. CDR3 region: CASFRDTNYGYTF. CDR3 bases: TGTGCCAGCTTCCGGGACACTAACTATGGCTACACCTTC.

This chain joins TRBV7-6 and TRBJ2-1; TRBD2 aligns across 13 bases. CDR3 length: 15 amino acids. The J segment lost 4 bases and the V segment lost 5 bases, leaving 2 bases of the junction unmatched. In germline, CDR1 is SGHVS, CDR2 FNYEAQ. The CDR3 sequence: CASSRTSGGYNEQFF. The CDR3 DNA follows: TGTGCCAGCAGCAGGACTAGCGGGGGTTACAATGAGCAGTTCTTC.

The chain links TRBV9 to TRBJ1-1; D is unclear. Germline-derived CDR1 and CDR2 are SGDLS and YYNGEE. This CDR3 has 14 amino acids. With 0 bases removed from V and 0 bases from J, the gap between germline ends came to 6 bases. The CDR3 DNA is TGTGCCAGCAGCGTAGAGCCTTTGAACACTGAAGCTTTCTTT. Translation: CASSVEPLNTEAFF.

The V call is TRBV27, the J call TRBJ2-1; TRBD2 might be the D (6 bases). There are 17 residues in the CDR3. The germline CDR1 and CDR2 sequences are MNHEY and SMNVEV (reference sequence). Trimming cost V 5 bases and J 2 bases, with 19 bases left between them. The CDR3 region is CASSPRGRDWTYNEQFF. CDR3 nucleotide sequence: TGTGCCAGCAGTCCGCGGGGACGGGACTGGACCTACAATGAGCAGTTCTTC.

V gene TRBV4-2 combines with J gene TRBJ1-2, with D unresolved. Germline CDR1 reads LGHNA; CDR2 reads YNFKEQ. Trimming took 4 bases from V and 4 from J, leaving 16 bases between them. The CDR3 contains 15 residues. The CDR3 spells CASSPAQTQTYGYTF. For the CDR3, the DNA is TGTGCCAGCAGCCCAGCGCAGACCCAAACCTATGGCTACACCTTC.

This sequence joins TRBV4-1 and TRBJ2-5, with a possible D match to TRBD1 (6 bases). The V gene lost 4 bases and the J gene lost 2 bases, with 14 bases spanning the gap. This CDR3 comprises 15 residues. Looked up from germline, CDR1 is MGHRA and CDR2 is YSYEKL. For the CDR3, the DNA is TGCGCCAGCAGCCCGACTCTAGGGACACAAGAGACCCAGTACTTC. It specifies CASSPTLGTQETQYF.

This chain uses TRBV7-9 with TRBJ1-1; possible D gene TRBD1, 6 bases. V shed 2 bases and J shed 0 bases, with 10 bases lying between them. The CDR3 spans 15 residues. The germline V gene encodes CDR1 SEHNR and CDR2 FQNEAQ (reference sequence). The CDR3 sequence is CASSLFQGMNTEAFF. DNA of the CDR3: TGTGCCAGCAGCTTATTTCAGGGGATGAACACTGAAGCTTTCTTT.

CDR3 sequence: CASSLARQGETQYF. The CDR3 DNA follows: TGTGCCAGCAGCTTAGCGCGACAGGGAGAGACCCAGTACTTC. The V and J genes are TRBV11-1 and TRBJ2-5; the match to TRBD1 covers 7 bases. Trimming removed 0 bases from V and 4 bases from J; junction bases left unmatched: 2. Germline CDR1 SGHAT, CDR2 FQDESV (reference sequence). The CDR3 sequence is 14 residues long.